The T cell receptor beta chain described here comes from a study of blood T cells in healthy people across ages. Across the study: Template switching picked up about one barcoded beta molecule for each two T cells.

Combining a sample-barcoded 5' primer with a J-beta primer mix, a second PCR ran for about 6 to 12 cycles. Samples each returned at least 2.5 million CDR3-containing paired-end reads. A single record per CDR3 protein comes from TCRdb applying MiXCR to the 5' RACE reads. This repertoire shows about 810,000 distinct CDR3 sequences, 36% found once; its top ten account for 10% to 15%. No fewer than 7 million PBMCs went into each sample. This CDR3 is built from 14 residues. Per germline, CDR1 SGHTA and CDR2 FQGNSA. Trimming took off 5 bases at V and 10 bases at J, with 15 bases between the two ends. Sequencing input: blood. The clonotype comes from a man younger than 35 in good health. This rearrangement joins TRBV7-2 to TRBJ1-6; a possible D gene is TRBD1 (6 bases). The CDR3 here is CASSAQGVRSPLHF. DNA of the CDR3: TGTGCCAGCAGCGCACAGGGTGTAAGATCACCCCTCCACTTT.